Here is one T cell receptor beta chain with its context. The antigen remains undetermined. This specimen comes from a study of CD8 T cells in Susac syndrome. Findings and limits, study-wide: Acknowledgment was made by the study that its TCR sequencing and HLA analysis involved a relatively small number of individuals.

Sequencing of TCR beta was performed on blood CD8+ and CD4+ T cells. TEMRA cells underwent FACS enrichment and CD8+ and CD4+ T cells underwent negative isolation. Random hexamers were used to reverse transcribe the RNA input (roughly 0.5 to 1 ug). Amplification of TCR beta CDR3 spanned 54 Vbeta and 13 Jbeta via immunoSEQ multiplex PCR. TCRdb used MiXCR to reprocess the immunoSEQ multiplex PCR reads, holding one entry per CDR3 protein. The sample yields 71,000 or so distinct CDR3 sequences, over 95% seen once. V lost 2 bases and J 5 bases, leaving 16 bases between the germline ends. Germline V gene lookup returns CDR1 SNHLY and CDR2 FYNNEI. This CDR3 contains 15 residues.

The TCR was taken from a human donor with multiple sclerosis. The chain carries TRBV2 and TRBJ2-7; D tentatively reads TRBD1 or TRBD2 (7 bases each). The sample comprised CD4+ T cells from PBMCs. In DNA, the CDR3 is TGTGCCAGCAGTGAATGGGGAGGGGGCCGGGACGAGCAGTACTTC. This translates into CASSEWGGGRDEQYF.